Detailed here is one T cell receptor (beta chain). The CDR3 has 14 residues. In germline, CDR1 is MNHNY, CDR2 SVGAGI (reference sequence). Unmatched junction bases numbered 5, after V lost 5 bases and J lost 8 bases. TCRdb passed the 5' RACE reads through MiXCR, listing each CDR3 protein once. In the table there are about 55,000 distinct CDR3 sequences, roughly 18% of which are singletons. CD25-based Treg depletion was applied to purified naive CD4+ T cells. Sequences were obtained from naive CD4+ T cells sorted from blood. Noted subset: naive CD4+ T cells, CD4+CD45RA+CD25-. V gene TRBV6-6 combines with J gene TRBJ1-5; 11 positions agree with TRBD1. The sequence was collected from a female donor with breast cancer. The CDR3, as DNA: TGTGCCAGCAGTAGGACAGGGGGCTATGAGCCCCAGCATTTT. It translates to CASSRTGGYEPQHF.